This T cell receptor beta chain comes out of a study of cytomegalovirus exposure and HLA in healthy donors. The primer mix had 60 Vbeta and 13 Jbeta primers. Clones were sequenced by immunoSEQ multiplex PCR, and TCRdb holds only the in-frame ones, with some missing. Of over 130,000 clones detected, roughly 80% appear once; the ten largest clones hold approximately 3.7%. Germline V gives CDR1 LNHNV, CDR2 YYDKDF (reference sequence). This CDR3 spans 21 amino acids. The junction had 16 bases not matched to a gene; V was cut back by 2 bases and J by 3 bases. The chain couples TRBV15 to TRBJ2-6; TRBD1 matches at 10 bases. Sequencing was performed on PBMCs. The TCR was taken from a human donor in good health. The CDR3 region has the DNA TGTGCCACCAGCAGACTACTTTCGCGGACAGGGGGAACTTGTGGGGCCAACGTCCTGACTTTC. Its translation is CATSRLLSRTGGTCGANVLTF.